The 22 T cell receptor beta chains below were found in one sample sequenced in a study of radiation and T cells in renal cell carcinoma. Time point noted: blood 4 weeks post-SBRT, at nephrectomy. The treatment denotes: 15 Gy SBRT to primary tumor, nephrectomy 4 weeks later. The table came from immunoSEQ multiplex PCR; TCRdb's copy has only in-frame clones and leaves some out. The sample has some 150,000 clones, approximately 86% seen once. The material sequenced was blood, taken from a patient whose treatment included radiotherapy and nephrectomy. Source of these receptors: a woman between 50 and 59 years old with renal cell carcinoma.

The chain couples TRBV7-9 to TRBJ1-5; no definite D call. The V gene lost 3 bases and the J gene lost 0 bases, with 3 bases spanning the gap. CDR3 length equals 13 residues. Per the germline V gene, CDR1 is SEHNR and CDR2 is FQNEAQ (reference sequence). CDR3 residues: CASSFDSNQPQHF. CDR3 bases: TGTGCCAGCAGCTTCGATAGCAATCAGCCCCAGCATTTT. Looking up the rest from reference TRBV7-9 and TRBJ1-5 gives the full variable domain: DTGVSQNPRHKITKRGQNVTFRCDPISEHNRLYWYRQTLGQGPEFLTYFQNEAQLEKSRLLSDRFSAERPKGSFSTLEIQRTEQGDSAMYLCASSFDSNQPQHFGDGTRLSIL.

This clone was recorded only once. The J gene is TRBJ1-1, the V gene TRBV5-1, with D maybe TRBD1 (5 bases). Germline assignment: CDR1 SGHRS and CDR2 YFSETQ. There are 14 residues in the CDR3. Trimming removed 6 bases at V and 4 bases at J, with 16 bases between. The DNA of the CDR3 is TGCGCCAGCACCCCTTTGGACGGGGGCACTGAAGCTTTCTTT. The encoded protein is CASTPLDGGTEAFF.

The chain uses TRBV25-1 and TRBJ2-3; D is undetermined. The CDR3 contains 14 residues. V lost 3 bases and J lost 0, with 7 bases in between. Germline values: CDR1 MGHDK, CDR2 SYGVNS. CDR3 sequence: CASSETPSTDTQYF. In nucleotides, the CDR3 is TGTGCCAGCAGTGAGACACCCAGCACAGATACGCAGTATTTT.

The chain combines TRBV5-4 with TRBJ1-2, with D possibly matching TRBD1 (6 bases). CDR1 is SGHNT, CDR2 YYREEE, per germline (reference sequence). The germline V and J ends were trimmed by 3 bases and 4 bases, with 13 bases remaining between them. The CDR3 runs 14 residues. Here the CDR3 DNA reads TGTGCCAGCAGCTATCCAGGGGAGCGCTATGGCTACACCTTC. As protein: CASSYPGERYGYTF.

The rearrangement uses TRBV30 and TRBJ2-7; D not certain. The CDR3 runs to 11 residues. Germline assignment: CDR1 GTSNPN and CDR2 SVGIG (reference sequence). Trimming left V 2 bases short and J 7 bases short, with 9 bases between. Here the CDR3 DNA reads TGTGCCTGGAGTTCTACGAGGGAGCAGTACTTC. Translation: CAWSSTREQYF. Filled out from reference TRBV30 and TRBJ2-7, the complete variable domain reads SQTIHQWPATLVQPVGSPLSLECTVEGTSNPNLYWYRQAAGRGLQLLFYSVGIGQISSEVPQNLSASRPQDRQFILSSKKLLLSDSGFYLCAWSSTREQYFGPGTRLTVT.

The chain couples TRBV12-5 to TRBJ1-6; D remains ambiguous. Deletions cut 1 base from V and 7 bases from J, with 8 bases between. Germline loops: CDR1 LGHNT, CDR2 FRNRAP. The CDR3 extends over 14 amino acids. CDR3 bases: TGTGCTAGTGGTTTGGGGGATTTGAATTCACCCCTCCACTTT. It specifies CASGLGDLNSPLHF. Combining the CDR3 with reference TRBV12-5 and TRBJ1-6 gives the whole variable domain DARVTQTPRHKVTEMGQEVTMRCQPILGHNTVFWYRQTMMQGLELLAYFRNRAPLDDSGMPKDRFSAEMPDATLATLKIQPSEPRDSAVYFCASGLGDLNSPLHFGNGTRLTVT.

About this clone itself: Within the sample, other DNA sequences also encode this same CDR3. The V call is TRBV19, the J call TRBJ2-3; 7 bases agree with TRBD2. Germline loops: CDR1 LNHDA, CDR2 SQIVND (reference sequence). The CDR3 loop spans 12 amino acids. V shed 5 bases and J 5 bases; nucleotides not matched to a gene: 1. The CDR3 reads CASSPGGDTQYF. CDR3 DNA: TGTGCCAGTAGTCCGGGGGGAGATACGCAGTATTTT. Full variable domain (missing parts from reference TRBV19 and TRBJ2-3): DGGITQSPKYLFRKEGQNVTLSCEQNLNHDAMYWYRQDPGQGLRLIYYSQIVNDFQKGDIAEGYSVSREKKESFPLTVTSAQKNPTAFYLCASSPGGDTQYFGPGTRLTVL.

The chain uses TRBV5-1 and TRBJ2-2, with 7 bases identical to TRBD1. Germline CDR1 and CDR2: SGHRS and YFSETQ. This CDR3 region has 16 residues. Trimming cost V 1 base and J 1 base; bases outside gene matches: 4. The CDR3 DNA follows: TGCGCCAGCAGCTTGTTGACAGGGCAGAACACCGGGGAGCTGTTTTTT. Amino acid sequence: CASSLLTGQNTGELFF.

In its sample, this clone was seen once. The chain couples TRBV4-3 to TRBJ1-4; 10 bases map to TRBD1. Germline V lookup: CDR1 LGHNA, CDR2 YSLEER. The CDR3 is 16 residues long. V lost 1 base, J lost 6 bases, and 5 bases stayed unmatched. In DNA form, the CDR3 reads TGCGCCAGCAGCCAAGGGGCCGGGACAGGGGATGAAAAACTGTTTTTT. Its protein is CASSQGAGTGDEKLFF.

The chain joins TRBV9 to TRBJ2-1, with D possibly called TRBD1 or TRBD2 (5 bases each). CDR1 is SGDLS and CDR2 is YYNGEE in the germline V gene. The V and J ends lost 4 bases and 5 bases respectively, with 16 bases between them. The CDR3 sequence is 15 residues long. The CDR3 is CASSWGSGVNNEQFF. CDR3 bases: TGTGCCAGCAGCTGGGGGAGTGGGGTTAACAATGAGCAGTTCTTC.

The chain employs TRBV7-9 and TRBJ2-5; possibly TRBD2 for D (7 bases). The CDR3 length is 14 residues. Germline V lookup: CDR1 SEHNR, CDR2 FQNEAQ (reference sequence). Trimming took 5 bases from V and 4 from J, leaving 14 bases between them. CDR3 protein: CASSPGGGGETQYF. In DNA, the CDR3 is TGTGCCAGCAGCCCGGGGGGAGGGGGAGAGACCCAGTACTTC.

The chain has TRBV28 and TRBJ1-5; no clear D. The CDR3 covers 12 residues. Trimming cost V 10 bases and J 4 bases, with 11 bases left between them. Germline loops: CDR1 MDHEN, CDR2 SYDVKM. CDR3 protein: CATWGLNQPQHF. The CDR3 coding sequence is TGTGCCACATGGGGTTTAAATCAGCCCCAGCATTTT. The whole variable domain, filled in from reference TRBV28 and TRBJ1-5, reads DVKVTQSSRYLVKRTGEKVFLECVQDMDHENMFWYRQDPGLGLRLIYFSYDVKMKEKGDIPEGYSVSREKKERFSLILESASTNQTSMYLCATWGLNQPQHFGDGTRLSIL.

This clone came up once. This rearrangement joins TRBV28 to TRBJ2-5; 13 positions agree with TRBD2. CDR1 and CDR2 (germline): MDHEN, SYDVKM. The CDR3 is made up of 17 amino acids. The ends lost 5 bases at V and 2 bases at J; junction bases unmatched: 8. In nucleotides, the CDR3 is TGTGCCAGCAGTCAGTGGACTAGCGGGGGTATTCAAGAGACCCAGTACTTC. It codes for CASSQWTSGGIQETQYF.

This rearrangement joins TRBV6-6 to TRBJ1-5; D not resolved. The CDR3 is 14 residues long. CDR1 and CDR2 (germline): MNHNY, SVGAGI (reference sequence). V shed 7 bases and J shed 1 base, with 11 bases lying between them. The CDR3 bases are TGTGCCAGCAATCGGACGCCGAGCAATCAGCCCCAGCATTTT. Its translation is CASNRTPSNQPQHF.

The rearrangement links TRBV7-2 to TRBJ2-2; D gene uncertain. The CDR3 contains 12 residues. CDR1 is SGHTA and CDR2 is FQGNSA in the germline V gene. The V end lost 5 bases, the J end lost 8 bases, and 9 bases lay between the germline ends. The CDR3 is CASSPDVGELFF. The CDR3 nucleotides are TGTGCCAGCAGCCCGGATGTAGGGGAGCTGTTTTTT.

This clone was detected a few times. This sequence joins TRBV7-2 and TRBJ1-2; D gene unclear. With 0 bases removed from V and 9 bases from J, the gap between germline ends came to 8 bases. CDR3 length: 12 amino acids. Germline V gene lookup returns CDR1 SGHTA and CDR2 FQGNSA. The CDR3 DNA follows: TGTGCCAGCAGCTTAGCGGTAGGGAGCTACACCTTC. This encodes CASSLAVGSYTF.

The CDR3 DNA reads as TGTGCCAGCAGTTTCGATCCAGCAACCACGGGACAGCTAACCGGGGAGCTGTTTTTT. Amino acids: CASSFDPATTGQLTGELFF. The chain uses TRBV27 and TRBJ2-2; 7 nucleotides match TRBD1. V trimming: 3 bases; J trimming: 5 bases; junction bases outside the gene matches: 18. Germline V gene lookup returns CDR1 MNHEY and CDR2 SMNVEV (reference sequence). CDR3 length equals 19 residues.

The genes are TRBV7-2 and TRBJ1-4; D not certain. Trimming pared 1 base from V and 8 bases from J, leaving 11 bases between. In germline, CDR1 is SGHTA, CDR2 FQGNSA. This CDR3 region has 14 residues. DNA of the CDR3: TGTGCCAGCAGCTTAGAAGGCGTCCCGGAAAAACTGTTTTTT. Its protein product is CASSLEGVPEKLFF.

This chain connects TRBV5-5 to TRBJ2-1, with 8 bases lining up with TRBD2. V shed 0 bases, J shed 8 bases, and the junction held 7 bases outside the gene matches. Looked up from germline, CDR1 is SGHKS and CDR2 is YYEKEE (reference sequence). The CDR3 totals 15 residues. CDR3 residues: CASSLAGGPSYEQFF. The CDR3 bases are TGTGCCAGCAGCTTGGCGGGAGGGCCATCGTATGAGCAGTTCTTC.

This chain links TRBV18 with TRBJ2-1, with TRBD1 as a possible D gene (5 bases). The CDR3 covers 13 residues. The V end lost 5 bases, the J end lost 10 bases, and 15 bases lay between the germline ends. Per the germline V gene, CDR1 is KGHSH and CDR2 is LQKENI. DNA for the CDR3: TGTGCCAGCTCAACCAGGGCGGAAGGAGAGCAGTTCTTC. It specifies CASSTRAEGEQFF.

The chain has TRBV5-1 and TRBJ2-1, with D possibly being TRBD2 (6 bases). The CDR3 extends over 13 amino acids. Germline V lookup: CDR1 SGHRS, CDR2 YFSETQ. Trimming shortened V by 0 bases and J by 8 bases, and 9 bases separated the two germline ends. CDR3 coding DNA: TGCGCCAGCAGCTTGGGACTAGAAGATGAGCAGTTCTTC. Translated: CASSLGLEDEQFF.

This clone was observed a handful of times. The genes are TRBV18 and TRBJ1-5, with D unclear. In germline, CDR1 is KGHSH, CDR2 LQKENI. The CDR3 is 15 amino acids. The V gene lost 3 bases and the J gene lost 1 base, with 10 bases spanning the gap. CDR3: CASSPLDGSNQPQHF. The CDR3 DNA follows: TGTGCCAGCTCACCTTTGGATGGAAGCAATCAGCCCCAGCATTTT.